This T cell receptor (beta chain) is drawn from a study of identical twins. Study results and limitations: Cross-sectional statistical analysis, not tracking of the same donors, underpinned the conclusions. Twins shared beta out-of-frame sequences in excess, but this excess was weaker. Memory repertoires lacked the insertion deficit that abundant cord blood beta clonotypes showed.

With regard to this clonotype: What it binds is unknown.

The CDR3 is 19 residues long. V was clipped by 3 bases and J by 8 bases; unmatched bases: 15. CDR1 is MGHRA, CDR2 YSYEKL, per germline. A universal primer site was created by template switching, with the cDNA bearing unique molecular identifiers. TCRdb re-called the 5' RACE reads through MiXCR, storing one row per CDR3 protein. The repertoire holds around 490,000 distinct CDR3 sequences, about 16% seen once, with 0.35% to 0.45% in the top ten. Separately, the same data were catalogued under a study of yellow fever vaccine responses in identical twins.

The TCR originated in a woman younger than 35 in good health. What was sequenced was CD4+ T cells sorted from blood. This sequence joins TRBV4-1 and TRBJ2-1; 14 positions agree with TRBD2. As DNA, the CDR3 is TGCGCCAGCAGCCAGACTGCATTCCCTCTGACTAGCGGGGGGGATGAGCAGTTCTTC. As protein: CASSQTAFPLTSGGDEQFF.